These 18 T cell receptor beta chains originate from one sample sequenced in a study of T-cell reconstitution after alpha-beta-depleted transplantation in children. This sample's TCRbeta library carried unique molecular identifier barcodes. In TCRdb, the PCR reads were re-called with MiXCR into one record per CDR3 protein. The top ten hold 13% of the sample, which has some 200,000 distinct CDR3 sequences, roughly 15% seen once. The sample in question was PBMCs from the stem cell graft donor, obtained from the stem cell graft. These receptors originate from a human donor who donated a stem cell graft to a child with acute lymphoblastic leukemia.

This clonotype was seen only a few times. This chain connects TRBV29-1 to TRBJ2-7, with D tentatively TRBD2 (5 bases). CDR3 length: 13 residues. The V end lost 6 bases, the J end lost 0 bases, and 12 bases lay between the germline ends. Germline lookup yields CDR1 SQVTM and CDR2 ANQGSEA. Here the CDR3 DNA reads TGCAGCGTCCGGGGTACTAGCTCCTACGAGCAGTACTTC. It specifies CSVRGTSSYEQYF.

The rearrangement links TRBV12-3 or TRBV12-4 to TRBJ2-5, with 12 bases that match TRBD2. Trimming cost V 4 bases and J 5 bases; bases outside gene matches: 5. This CDR3 contains 15 residues. CDR3 residues: CASSSSGRAVETQYF. CDR3 in DNA: TGTGCCAGCAGTTCTAGCGGGAGGGCCGTCGAGACCCAGTACTTC.

This clonotype was detected ten times or more. This chain joins TRBV28 and TRBJ1-5, with D uncertain. The V gene lost 3 bases and the J gene lost 4 bases, with 10 bases spanning the gap. The CDR3 is made up of 14 amino acids. Germline assignment: CDR1 MDHEN and CDR2 SYDVKM. Here the CDR3 reads CASSLVRGNQPQHF. The CDR3 coding sequence is TGTGCCAGCAGTTTGGTCCGAGGGAATCAGCCCCAGCATTTT.

The J gene is TRBJ1-2, the V gene TRBV15; D perhaps matches TRBD1 (6 bases). This CDR3 has 13 amino acids. The germline CDR1 and CDR2 sequences are LNHNV and YYDKDF (reference sequence). Trimming removed 5 bases at V and 4 bases at J, with 11 bases between. The CDR3 region is CATSLTRGYGYTF. DNA for the CDR3: TGTGCCACCAGCTTAACCAGGGGCTATGGCTACACCTTC.

This clonotype was counted many times. V gene TRBV27 combines with J gene TRBJ2-2, with 8 bases that match TRBD2. The length of the CDR3 is 15 residues. The V gene's germline CDR1 is MNHEY and CDR2 SMNVEV (reference sequence). Germline trimming cut 4 bases from V and 6 bases from J; bases unmatched to any gene: 7. CDR3 loop: CASSYPSGSPGELFF. The CDR3 coding sequence is TGTGCCAGCAGTTACCCTAGCGGGTCTCCCGGGGAGCTGTTTTTT.

This clonotype was observed many times. The chain is built from TRBV10-2 and TRBJ2-7, with D hard to call. This CDR3 has 13 amino acids. Germline lookup yields CDR1 WSHSY and CDR2 SAAADI. Trimming took off 11 bases at V and 0 bases at J, with 14 bases between the two ends. The CDR3 reads CAAGHRSSYEQYF. DNA for the CDR3: TGCGCCGCCGGCCATCGAAGCTCCTACGAGCAGTACTTC.

This clonotype was detected ten times or more. The rearrangement uses TRBV20-1 and TRBJ2-7; 8 bases agree with TRBD2. Per the germline V gene, CDR1 is DFQATT and CDR2 is SNEGSKA (reference sequence). The V gene end was trimmed by 0 bases and the J gene end by 0 bases; junction bases not matched to a gene: 13. The length of the CDR3 is 18 residues. The CDR3 reads CSARDALGLAQSSYEQYF. For the CDR3, the DNA is TGCAGTGCTAGAGACGCCCTTGGACTAGCACAAAGCTCCTACGAGCAGTACTTC.

At least ten counts were recorded for this clonotype. The chain recombines TRBV11-2 with TRBJ2-5; perhaps D is TRBD1 or TRBD2 (5 bases each). This CDR3 has 12 amino acids. Trimming pared 4 bases from V and 5 bases from J, leaving 8 bases between. Germline lookup yields CDR1 SGHAT and CDR2 FQNNGV. CDR3 sequence: CASSWGLETQYF. DNA of the CDR3: TGTGCCAGCAGCTGGGGGTTGGAGACCCAGTACTTC. Together with reference TRBV11-2 and TRBJ2-5, the CDR3 gives the full variable domain: EAGVAQSPRYKIIEKRQSVAFWCNPISGHATLYWYQQILGQGPKLLIQFQNNGVVDDSQLPKDRFSAERLKGVDSTLKIQPAKLEDSAVYLCASSWGLETQYFGPGTRLLVL.

This clonotype was counted at least ten times. The V and J genes are TRBV6-2 or TRBV6-3 and TRBJ2-2, with 8 positions matching TRBD2. The trim removed 10 bases at V and 1 base at J, leaving 5 bases unmatched. There are 14 residues in the CDR3. Germline assignment: CDR1 MNHEY and CDR2 SVGEGT. CDR3 loop: CATRTSLNTGELFF. The DNA for the CDR3 is TGTGCCACCCGGACTAGCCTGAACACCGGGGAGCTGTTTTTT.

This clonotype was picked up many times. This chain joins TRBV3-1 and TRBJ2-2, with D possibly matching TRBD2 (6 bases). The germline gives CDR1 LGHDT, CDR2 YNNKEL (reference sequence). The CDR3 is made up of 15 amino acids. Trimming pared 4 bases from V and 1 base from J, leaving 10 bases between. CDR3 region: CASSPYGRNTGELFF. DNA for the CDR3: TGTGCCAGCAGCCCGTACGGGAGGAACACCGGGGAGCTGTTTTTT.

As regards this clonotype: One base away lies a much larger clone, so this may be a sequencing read error. CDR3 sequence reads: CASSSTTETQYF. The CDR3, as DNA: TGTGCCAGCAGCTCTACAACAGAGACCCAGTACTTC. This chain uses TRBV7-9 with TRBJ2-5; D uncertain. Trimming shortened V by 4 bases and J by 4 bases, and 7 bases separated the two germline ends. CDR1 is SEHNR and CDR2 is FQNEAQ in the germline V gene (reference sequence). CDR3 length: 12 amino acids.

In this sample, this clonotype turned up many times. This chain links TRBV2 with TRBJ1-1; no clear D. The CDR3 contains 14 residues. The V gene's germline CDR1 is SNHLY and CDR2 FYNNEI. The V end was cut by 5 bases, the J end by 4 bases, with 14 bases between. The CDR3 DNA reads as TGTGCCAGCAGTTCCACGGGGAGTCTCACTGAAGCTTTCTTT. This sequence encodes CASSSTGSLTEAFF. Variable domain in full (rest from reference TRBV2 and TRBJ1-1): EPEVTQTPSHQVTQMGQEVILRCVPISNHLYFYWYRQILGQKVEFLVSFYNNEISEKSEIFDDQFSVERPDGSNFTLKIRSTKLEDSAMYFCASSSTGSLTEAFFGQGTRLTVV.

At least ten counts were recorded for this clonotype. The chain joins TRBV7-9 to TRBJ2-1; 11 bases match TRBD2. CDR1 and CDR2 (germline): SEHNR, FQNEAQ (reference sequence). V trimming: 5 bases; J trimming: 7 bases; junction bases outside the gene matches: 10. The CDR3 is 16 amino acids. CDR3: CASSGSGRAQGNEQFF. In DNA form, the CDR3 reads TGTGCCAGCAGCGGTAGCGGGAGGGCCCAGGGGAATGAGCAGTTCTTC.

This clonotype was observed many times. The genes are TRBV5-1 and TRBJ2-1, with D unresolved. Trimming took 1 base from V and 10 from J, leaving 15 bases between them. The CDR3 runs to 14 residues. Germline V CDR1 and CDR2: SGHRS, YFSETQ. The CDR3 sequence: CASSLLIGTAEQFF. Written as DNA, the CDR3 is TGCGCCAGCAGCTTGCTTATCGGAACGGCGGAGCAGTTCTTC.

This clonotype was recorded many times. V and J are TRBV20-1 and TRBJ2-1; 10 positions match TRBD2. The V and J ends lost 1 base and 4 bases, in that order; junction bases with no gene match: 7. The CDR3 length is 16 residues. The germline gives CDR1 DFQATT, CDR2 SNEGSKA (reference sequence). This chain's CDR3 is CSARVREREGYNEQFF. CDR3 in DNA: TGCAGTGCTAGAGTTCGAGAGCGGGAGGGTTACAATGAGCAGTTCTTC.

This clonotype was seen many times. The V gene is TRBV4-2, the J gene TRBJ2-3; TRBD2 agrees at 7 bases. The germline V gene has CDR1 LGHNA and CDR2 YNFKEQ. Trimming took 0 bases from V and 6 from J; bases not matched to a gene: 18. This CDR3 has 19 amino acids. This CDR3 reads CASSQEASGVETMRDTQYF. CDR3 nucleotides: TGTGCCAGCAGCCAAGAGGCTAGCGGAGTTGAGACAATGCGGGATACGCAGTATTTT.

V gene TRBV11-2 combines with J gene TRBJ2-7; tentatively, D is TRBD1 or TRBD2 (5 bases each). Trimming pared 5 bases from V and 4 bases from J, leaving 18 bases between. The CDR3 loop spans 15 amino acids. CDR1 and CDR2 from the germline V gene are SGHAT and FQNNGV. The CDR3 DNA reads TGTGCCAGCAGCATGTTGGGGGACGGCAGTTACGAGCAGTACTTC. It translates to CASSMLGDGSYEQYF.

This clonotype occurred many times. The chain joins TRBV20-1 to TRBJ2-1; TRBD1 matches 9 bases. The CDR3 loop spans 15 amino acids. The germline V gene has CDR1 DFQATT and CDR2 SNEGSKA (reference sequence). After removal of 1 base from V and 5 bases from J, the junction contained 6 bases not matched to a gene. CDR3 in amino acids: CSARAGTGFHNEQFF. CDR3 nucleotides: TGCAGTGCTAGAGCTGGGACAGGGTTCCACAATGAGCAGTTCTTC.